These 2 T cell receptor beta chains originate from one sample sequenced in a study of radiation and T cells in renal cell carcinoma. Time point in this sample: blood 2 weeks post-SBRT. Treatment described: 15 Gy SBRT to primary tumor, nephrectomy 4 weeks later. Repertoires were generated with immunoSEQ multiplex PCR, while TCRdb's copy carries only in-frame clones and drops some. In the table there are some 120,000 clones, over 75% of which are singletons. The specimen comprised blood, sampled from a patient whose treatment included radiotherapy and nephrectomy. Receptors originate from a woman in her fifties or sixties with renal cell carcinoma.

The rearrangement joins TRBV4-3 to TRBJ1-2, with 7 bases matching TRBD1. J lost 2 bases, V lost 4 bases, and 1 base had no gene match. Looked up from germline, CDR1 is LGHNA and CDR2 is YSLEER. CDR3 length: 13 residues. The DNA of the CDR3 is TGCGCCAGCAGCCCGGACAGGAACTATGGCTACACCTTC. Translated: CASSPDRNYGYTF.

Comments on this clone: Other DNA sequences from this sample encode an identical CDR3 as well. V usage is TRBV7-2 and J usage is TRBJ2-5; 16 bases line up with TRBD2. The CDR3 is made up of 15 amino acids. The junction had 0 bases not matched to a gene; V was cut back by 3 bases and J by 5 bases. Germline-derived CDR1 and CDR2 are SGHTA and FQGNSA. As DNA, the CDR3 is TGTGCCAGCAGCTTGGGACTAGCGGGGGGGGAGACCCAGTACTTC. This codes for CASSLGLAGGETQYF.